The present T cell receptor beta chain was sequenced within a study of blood T cell repertoires in COVID-19. Original methodology: Amplification with reference gene primers provided the estimates of nucleated cell counts. Profiled with immunoSEQ multiplex PCR; TCRdb holds only in-frame clones, not every one. From that table come the V and J calls and clone size; the DNA was used to work out D and trimming. The sample consists of about 180,000 clones, approximately 78% of them appearing once. The length of the CDR3 is 15 residues. Germline assignment: CDR1 LNHDA and CDR2 SQIVND (reference sequence). V lost 3 bases and J lost 0, with 10 bases in between.

The source of this sequence is a woman older than 75 with COVID-19, enrolled during active disease. The sample taken for sequencing was peripheral blood. This rearrangement joins TRBV19 to TRBJ2-3; D unclear. CDR3 loop: CASSIAVSSTDTQYF. CDR3 coding DNA: TGTGCCAGTAGTATTGCAGTATCTAGCACAGATACGCAGTATTTT.